This T cell receptor (beta chain) was captured in a study of a mutant IDH1 vaccine in newly diagnosed glioma (dated by TCRdb to the early 2020s). A note on the overall study: Vaccination started 4-6 weeks after radiotherapy alone, or was given together with temozolomide cycles in the groups whose treatment included chemotherapy. Peripheral blood was collected at six visits: V03 (baseline), V05, V07, V10, V12 and V13. Visit V12 was the week-35 safety follow-up and visit V13 was the week-47 end of study. Longitudinal TCRB deep sequencing was performed for roughly 24 treated patients wherever samples were available for exploratory analyses. Of the roughly 31 treated patients, approximately 62% were male and 37.5% were female, and the mean age was approximately 40 years. Before enrollment, patients had received standard therapy of radiotherapy alone, temozolomide alone, or radiochemotherapy with temozolomide; most received the combination. The paper's findings and limits, for the study overall: Vaccine-induced immune responses across multiple MHC alleles were detected in 93.3% of patients. Pseudoprogression appeared unrelated to alterations in the top peripheral T cell clonotypes detected by TCRB sequencing. Availability determined which PBMC samples were chosen for TCRB deep sequencing. The authors stated that sample limitations prevented analyses of patient blood samples from being reproduced.

The time point label here, explained by the study, means: week 35, safety follow-up. Each vaccine dose, consisting of 300 ug of a 20-mer mutant IDH1 peptide in Montanide, was administered subcutaneously with topical imiquimod. Patients were given eight vaccinations, in weeks 1, 3, 5, 7, 11, 15, 19 and 23, which matched visits V03 through V10. All donors had newly diagnosed IDH1-mutant astrocytomas of WHO grade 3 or 4 that showed loss of nuclear ATRX. The samples were drawn from NOA16, a multicentre, single-arm, open-label phase I trial in Germany that tested a mutant IDH1 peptide vaccine in humans for the first time. The DNeasy Blood and Tissue Kit was used to extract genomic DNA from EDTA blood for TCRB sequencing. Receptor libraries were prepared by the immunoSEQ multiplex PCR assay. Following the manufacturer's protocol, the hsTCRB Kit was used to amplify rearranged TCR beta chain sequences. TCRB libraries were sequenced on an Illumina MiSeq. From the authors' description of their analysis: The proprietary platform of the kit vendor was used for demultiplexing, trimming and gene mapping. TCRdb re-hosts the immuneACCESS table, in-frame sequences only. Its copies lack some clones; in the studies checked, an unresolved V gene accounts for under half of them, and the cause for the rest is not known. The V and J calls and clone size are taken from that table; D and trimming were inferred from the DNA. For this sample the table gives over 45,000 clones, of which over 65% were detected only once. 9% to 15% of the sample rests with the top ten.

From the cysteine up to the phenylalanine, the CDR3 has a length of 15 residues. CDR3 DNA is the only sequence kept; it has 45 bases, read in frame from the first base. CDR1 and CDR2 are read off the germline V gene as SGHDN and FVKESK. Germline trimming: 1 base from V, 10 bases from J; junction bases outside gene matches: 8. Comments on this clone: Its antigen has not been determined. Base qualities are not at hand, and no much larger clone is one base apart.

The sample was PBMCs, taken from a glioma patient whose treatment included an IDH1 peptide vaccine. This chain is built from TRBV14 and TRBJ2-1; TRBD2 matches 9 bases in the middle. The sequence came from a man aged 35-49 years with glioma. CDR3 loop: CASSQGGGRGEEQFF. The nucleotides read TGTGCCAGCAGCCAAGGGGGCGGGAGGGGTGAAGAGCAGTTCTTC.